The 21 T cell receptor beta chains reported below all come from one sample, sequenced in a study of blood T cell repertoires in COVID-19. TCRdb's table, derived via immunoSEQ multiplex PCR, lists solely in-frame clones and lacks some. Here the sample spans some 110,000 clones, roughly 80% being singletons. Sequences were obtained from peripheral blood. These receptors all stem from a man between 60 and 70 years old with acute or convalescent COVID-19.

The V call is TRBV7-9, the J call TRBJ2-7; maybe TRBD2 (7 bases). V lost 2 bases to trimming and J lost 3 bases, with 11 bases between them. CDR1 SEHNR and CDR2 FQNEAQ come from the germline V gene (reference sequence). The CDR3 runs 14 residues. The CDR3: CASSLQGGGYEQYF. DNA of the CDR3: TGTGCCAGCAGCTTACAGGGAGGGGGCTACGAGCAGTACTTC.

This rearrangement joins TRBV7-2 to TRBJ1-3; D uncertain. The length of the CDR3 is 14 residues. Germline CDR1 is SGHTA and CDR2 is FQGNSA. With 4 bases removed from V and 1 base from J, the gap between germline ends came to 8 bases. For the CDR3, the DNA is TGTGCCAGCAGCTCCGGTTATTCTGGAAACACCATATATTTT. Amino acids: CASSSGYSGNTIYF.

V and J are TRBV6-6 and TRBJ1-6; the D is unclear. CDR1 and CDR2 (germline): MNHNY, SVGAGI (reference sequence). The CDR3 covers 14 residues. V lost 5 bases to trimming and J lost 11 bases, with 16 bases between them. The CDR3 sequence is CASSPPEAPAPLHF. The CDR3 DNA reads TGTGCCAGCAGTCCCCCGGAGGCACCCGCACCCCTCCACTTT.

This chain uses TRBV18 with TRBJ2-7, with D possibly TRBD2 on 5 matching bases. Germline CDR1 reads KGHSH; CDR2 reads LQKENI. The CDR3 is made up of 16 amino acids. With 2 bases removed from V and 4 bases from J, the gap between germline ends came to 18 bases. DNA for the CDR3: TGTGCCAGCTCACCAGCCGGGGTGTCCCCTTCGTACGAGCAGTACTTC. Protein product: CASSPAGVSPSYEQYF.

The gene calls are TRBV2 and TRBJ1-5; D possibly corresponds to TRBD1 (5 bases). Germline assignment: CDR1 SNHLY and CDR2 FYNNEI. V dropped 8 bases and J dropped 3 bases, with 11 bases sitting between them. The CDR3 has 13 residues. The CDR3 reads CASGAGNNQPQHF. CDR3 DNA sequence: TGTGCCAGCGGAGCAGGGAACAATCAGCCCCAGCATTTT.

The V and J genes are TRBV18 and TRBJ2-2; 8 nucleotides agree with TRBD2. The J segment lost 6 bases and the V segment lost 2 bases, leaving 11 bases of the junction unmatched. Germline CDR1 and CDR2: KGHSH and LQKENI. The CDR3 extends over 17 amino acids. The CDR3 sequence is CASSPRTSLSAAGELFF. CDR3 coding DNA: TGTGCCAGCTCACCAAGGACTAGCTTGTCAGCCGCCGGGGAGCTGTTTTTT.

This clone has a single count. The chain joins TRBV11-2 to TRBJ1-5; the match to TRBD1 covers 9 bases. Looked up from germline, CDR1 is SGHAT and CDR2 is FQNNGV. The J segment lost 5 bases and the V segment lost 4 bases, leaving 12 bases of the junction unmatched. The CDR3 is 17 residues long. The CDR3 DNA reads as TGTGCCAGCAGCTCTGGTCGGGGACAGGGATTGCATCAGCCCCAGCATTTT. This sequence encodes CASSSGRGQGLHQPQHF.

The CDR3 spells CASNSQGLNYGYTF. The CDR3, as DNA: TGTGCCAGCAACTCACAGGGCTTAAACTATGGCTACACCTTC. V is TRBV5-5 and J is TRBJ1-2, with D tentatively TRBD1 (6 bases). The germline V gene encodes CDR1 SGHKS and CDR2 YYEKEE (reference sequence). The CDR3 has 14 residues. V was clipped by 6 bases and J by 2 bases, with 14 bases between them.

The chain has TRBV28 and TRBJ2-5; D ambiguous. The germline V gene has CDR1 MDHEN and CDR2 SYDVKM. Trimming removed 6 bases from V and 5 bases from J, with 10 bases in between. This CDR3 contains 12 residues. CDR3 bases: TGTGCCAGCAGCCCTCCTTCGGAGACCCAGTACTTC. It translates to CASSPPSETQYF. The variable domain in full, completed from reference TRBV28 and TRBJ2-5, reads DVKVTQSSRYLVKRTGEKVFLECVQDMDHENMFWYRQDPGLGLRLIYFSYDVKMKEKGDIPEGYSVSREKKERFSLILESASTNQTSMYLCASSPPSETQYFGPGTRLLVL.

This sequence joins TRBV10-3 and TRBJ1-1, with D tentatively TRBD1 (6 bases). Germline V gene data show CDR1 as ENHRY and CDR2 as SYGVKD. Deletions cut 3 bases from V and 4 bases from J, with 9 bases between. The CDR3 loop spans 13 amino acids. The CDR3 sequence is CAISDQGLTEAFF. The CDR3 region has the DNA TGTGCCATCAGTGACCAGGGGCTCACTGAAGCTTTCTTT.

The chain joins TRBV6-2 or TRBV6-3 to TRBJ2-1; 10 bases line up with TRBD2. This CDR3 has 21 residues. The junction had 18 bases not matched to a gene; V was cut back by 1 base and J by 3 bases. Germline V gene sequence: CDR1 MNHEY, CDR2 SVGEGT. The CDR3 here is CASSYLGDRLAGVRLYNEQFF. The CDR3 DNA is TGTGCCAGCAGTTACTTAGGGGACCGGCTAGCGGGAGTACGTCTCTACAATGAGCAGTTCTTC.

This clone was detected only a few times. This chain connects TRBV21-1 to TRBJ1-5; no check of the table's D call, TRBD1, against the DNA was made. TRBV21-1 constitutes a pseudogene. The CDR3 has 15 amino acids. The CDR3 sequence is CASSKADILNQPQHF. CDR3 DNA: TGTGCCAGCAGCAAAGCGGACATCCTCAATCAGCCCCAGCATTTT.

V gene TRBV6-1 combines with J gene TRBJ1-5; D is undetermined. Trimming took off 3 bases at V and 0 bases at J, with 6 bases between the two ends. The CDR3 totals 14 residues. CDR1 is MNHNS and CDR2 is SASEGT in the germline V gene. CDR3 nucleotide sequence: TGTGCCAGCAGTGATAGTGGTAGCAATCAGCCCCAGCATTTT. Amino acid sequence: CASSDSGSNQPQHF.

The V call is TRBV19, the J call TRBJ2-1; 15 bases line up with TRBD2. The CDR3 is 19 amino acids. CDR1 is LNHDA, CDR2 SQIVND, per germline (reference sequence). Trimming removed 1 base from V and 0 bases from J; junction bases left unmatched: 4. In nucleotides, the CDR3 is TGTGCCAGTAGTATAGTCGCGGGACTAGCGGGAGGCTCCTACAATGAGCAGTTCTTC. It yields the protein CASSIVAGLAGGSYNEQFF.

The V call is TRBV3-1 (or the pseudogene TRBV3-2), the J call TRBJ2-1, with 12 bases fitting TRBD1. V trimming: 5 bases; J trimming: 10 bases; junction bases outside the gene matches: 6. The length of the CDR3 is 14 residues. The V gene's germline CDR1 is LGHDT and CDR2 YNNKEL (reference sequence). For the CDR3, the DNA is TGTGCCAGCAGCTCCGGGACAGGGGGCCGCGAGCAGTTCTTC. As protein: CASSSGTGGREQFF.

The J gene is TRBJ1-1, the V gene TRBV7-9; D may be TRBD1 (5 bases). The CDR3 loop spans 16 amino acids. Germline V gives CDR1 SEHNR, CDR2 FQNEAQ (reference sequence). V shed 2 bases and J shed 4 bases, with 17 bases lying between them. The CDR3 protein is CASSLREGRMATEAFF. CDR3 coding DNA: TGTGCCAGCAGCTTACGGGAGGGGCGGATGGCCACTGAAGCTTTCTTT.

The J gene is TRBJ2-1, the V gene TRBV18; 7 positions agree with TRBD2. Unmatched junction bases numbered 6, after V lost 5 bases and J lost 2 bases. CDR1 is KGHSH, CDR2 LQKENI, per germline. CDR3 size: 15 residues. The CDR3 reads CASSALAGPYNEQFF. The CDR3 nucleotides are TGTGCCAGCTCAGCGTTAGCGGGTCCCTACAATGAGCAGTTCTTC.

The chain employs TRBV6-4 and TRBJ1-2, with D maybe TRBD1 (5 bases). The CDR3 totals 15 residues. CDR1 is MRHNA and CDR2 is SNTAGT in the germline V gene. V was cut by 6 bases and J by 4 bases, with 18 bases left in between. Here the CDR3 DNA reads TGTGCCAGCAGATTTGACAGCGTAAATACCTATGGCTACACCTTC. It is translated as CASRFDSVNTYGYTF.

The gene calls are TRBV7-8 and TRBJ1-5, with D unclear. The V end lost 5 bases, the J end lost 5 bases, and 13 bases lay between the germline ends. The CDR3 consists of 14 residues. Germline lookup yields CDR1 SGHVS and CDR2 FQNEAQ. The CDR3 region is CASSQRRVDQPQHF. The CDR3 DNA sequence: TGTGCCAGCAGCCAAAGACGGGTGGATCAGCCCCAGCATTTT.

The rearrangement uses TRBV5-4 and TRBJ2-7; the match to TRBD2 covers 11 bases. The ends lost 4 bases at V and 4 bases at J; junction bases unmatched: 7. This CDR3 is built from 15 residues. Germline CDR1 is SGHNT and CDR2 is YYREEE (reference sequence). The DNA of the CDR3 is TGTGCCAGCAGCCCGGGACTAGCGGCAACGTACGAGCAGTACTTC. Translation gives CASSPGLAATYEQYF.

The chain links TRBV30 to TRBJ2-1; 7 positions agree with TRBD1. Germline CDR1 GTSNPN, CDR2 SVGIG (reference sequence). V lost 1 base, J lost 12 bases, and 6 bases stayed unmatched. CDR3 length: 12 residues. CDR3 sequence: CAWSASTGPQFF. In DNA, the CDR3 is TGTGCCTGGAGTGCCTCGACAGGGCCGCAGTTCTTC.